A single sample gave rise to the 13 T cell receptor beta chains below, sequenced in a study of blood T cell repertoires in COVID-19. Measured with immunoSEQ multiplex PCR; TCRdb has only the in-frame clones, and not every one. Among about 190,000 clones listed, roughly nine tenths were seen once. Sequencing used peripheral blood. The receptors come from a man in his forties with acute or convalescent COVID-19.

V usage is TRBV11-2 and J usage is TRBJ1-2, with no clear D. V gave up 5 bases and J gave up 0 bases, with 4 bases separating them. CDR3 length: 12 amino acids. CDR1 and CDR2 from the germline V gene are SGHAT and FQNNGV. Here the CDR3 reads CASSPANYGYTF. The DNA of the CDR3 is TGTGCCAGCAGCCCAGCTAACTATGGCTACACCTTC.

This sequence joins TRBV18 and TRBJ2-3, with D possibly being TRBD2 (6 bases). The CDR3 consists of 13 residues. CDR1 and CDR2 (germline): KGHSH, LQKENI. V was cut by 9 bases and J by 0 bases, with 10 bases left in between. In DNA form, the CDR3 reads TGTGCCAGTTCCGGGGGTAGCACAGATACGCAGTATTTT. Amino acid sequence: CASSGGSTDTQYF.

The chain employs TRBV2 and TRBJ1-5, with D possibly matching TRBD1 (5 bases). Germline CDR1 is SNHLY and CDR2 is FYNNEI. Trimming removed 9 bases from V and 2 bases from J, with 14 bases in between. There are 14 residues in the CDR3. CDR3 nucleotides: TGTGCCAGTGGGACTCTCGGGGGCAATCAGCCCCAGCATTTT. It encodes CASGTLGGNQPQHF.

This clone was seen a single time. This chain connects TRBV19 to TRBJ2-3; 10 bases are a match to TRBD2. J was trimmed by 2 bases and V by 8 bases; bases with no gene match: 4. The germline V gene has CDR1 LNHDA and CDR2 SQIVND (reference sequence). There are 14 residues in the CDR3. This chain's CDR3 is CASSLAGVTDTQYF. The DNA of the CDR3 is TGTGCCAGTTCTCTAGCGGGGGTCACAGATACGCAGTATTTT. Based on the CDR3 plus reference TRBV19 and TRBJ2-3, the full variable domain is DGGITQSPKYLFRKEGQNVTLSCEQNLNHDAMYWYRQDPGQGLRLIYYSQIVNDFQKGDIAEGYSVSREKKESFPLTVTSAQKNPTAFYLCASSLAGVTDTQYFGPGTRLTVL.

The V call is TRBV12-1, the J call TRBJ1-5; the table's D call, TRBD1, has no DNA check behind it. TRBV12-1 is annotated as a pseudogene. The CDR3 spans 16 residues. The CDR3 DNA follows: TGTGCCAGCAGCTTTGTCGGCAGGGGGCGGCGGCAGCCCCAGCATTTT. This translates into CASSFVGRGRRQPQHF.

The gene calls are TRBV4-2 and TRBJ2-5; 7 nucleotides agree with TRBD2. The V gene end was trimmed by 1 base and the J gene end by 5 bases; junction bases not matched to a gene: 10. The CDR3 runs 16 residues. Per the germline V gene, CDR1 is LGHNA and CDR2 is YNFKEQ. This CDR3 reads CASSQGRAGSPETQYF. DNA for the CDR3: TGTGCCAGCAGCCAAGGCCGAGCGGGGAGTCCGGAGACCCAGTACTTC.

The rearrangement joins TRBV2 to TRBJ2-3; 8 bases align to TRBD2. Germline lookup yields CDR1 SNHLY and CDR2 FYNNEI. The CDR3 covers 16 residues. The ends lost 2 bases at V and 4 bases at J; junction bases unmatched: 8. In DNA, the CDR3 is TGTGCCAGCAGTGAAATTGGGCGGGGGGACTCAGATACGCAGTATTTT. As protein: CASSEIGRGDSDTQYF.

This chain uses TRBV28 with TRBJ2-1, with 10 bases lining up with TRBD1. The V gene end was trimmed by 5 bases and the J gene end by 7 bases; junction bases not matched to a gene: 11. The CDR3 extends over 16 amino acids. The germline CDR1 and CDR2 sequences are MDHEN and SYDVKM. CDR3 residues: CASSETGTGDRNEQFF. As DNA, the CDR3 is TGTGCCAGCAGTGAAACCGGGACAGGGGATAGGAATGAGCAGTTCTTC.

This clone was seen only once. The chain recombines TRBV7-3 with TRBJ2-1, with 10 positions matching TRBD2. The junction had 4 bases not matched to a gene; V was cut back by 5 bases and J by 9 bases. This CDR3 is built from 13 residues. CDR1 SGHTA and CDR2 FQGTGA come from the germline V gene. CDR3 sequence reads: CASSPAGGPEQFF. The CDR3 DNA reads as TGTGCCAGCAGCCCAGCGGGGGGGCCTGAGCAGTTCTTC.

The chain carries TRBV5-1 and TRBJ2-5, with 8 bases fitting TRBD1. Germline loops: CDR1 SGHRS, CDR2 YFSETQ. V shed 4 bases, J shed 6 bases, and the junction held 14 bases outside the gene matches. This CDR3 contains 16 residues. The CDR3 DNA reads TGCGCCAGCAGCCCTGGGTCAGGGGGCTCTGGGCAGACCCAGTACTTC. Its protein product is CASSPGSGGSGQTQYF.

This clone was counted once. This chain connects TRBV28 to TRBJ2-1, with D possibly matching TRBD2 (6 bases). This CDR3 region has 15 residues. V was shortened by 5 bases and J by 3 bases, with 14 bases between the two germline ends. The V gene's germline CDR1 is MDHEN and CDR2 SYDVKM. The CDR3 DNA follows: TGTGCCAGCAGTCTAGTAGGAGGGTACTACAATGAGCAGTTCTTC. This translates into CASSLVGGYYNEQFF.

The chain joins TRBV11-3 to TRBJ2-7; TRBD1 agrees at 10 bases. Germline loops: CDR1 SGHNT, CDR2 YENEEA. The ends lost 5 bases at V and 4 bases at J; junction bases unmatched: 2. This CDR3 region has 13 residues. The CDR3, as DNA: TGTGCCAGCAGCCCGGGACAGGGGTACGAGCAGTACTTC. Encoded protein: CASSPGQGYEQYF.

The chain has TRBV30 and TRBJ1-2; D possibly corresponds to TRBD1 (6 bases). The germline V gene encodes CDR1 GTSNPN and CDR2 SVGIG (reference sequence). V gave up 4 bases and J gave up 8 bases, with 20 bases separating them. The CDR3 has 14 amino acids. The CDR3 DNA follows: TGTGCCTGGACCCCAGCGGGGGCGGTGGGCGGCTACACCTTC. It translates to CAWTPAGAVGGYTF. The complete variable domain, with remaining parts taken from reference TRBV30 and TRBJ1-2, reads SQTIHQWPATLVQPVGSPLSLECTVEGTSNPNLYWYRQAAGRGLQLLFYSVGIGQISSEVPQNLSASRPQDRQFILSSKKLLLSDSGFYLCAWTPAGAVGGYTFGSGTRLTVV.